These 16 T cell receptor beta chains were sequenced from one sample in a study of cytomegalovirus exposure and HLA in healthy donors. The PCR employed 60 Vbeta primers together with 13 Jbeta primers. Data came from immunoSEQ multiplex PCR; TCRdb stores just in-frame clones and leaves some out. The sample includes 130,000 to 150,000 clones, about 72% of them seen just once. The sample taken for sequencing was PBMCs. The receptor set was obtained from a man aged 60-69 years in good health and CMV-seronegative.

V and J are TRBV18 and TRBJ1-2, with D possibly matching TRBD1 (5 bases). CDR1 and CDR2 from the germline V gene are KGHSH and LQKENI. The CDR3 sequence is 13 residues long. Trimming removed 2 bases at V and 5 bases at J, with 9 bases between. CDR3 sequence reads: CASSPGGEYGYTF. The CDR3 region has the DNA TGTGCCAGCTCACCAGGAGGGGAATATGGCTACACCTTC.

The J gene is TRBJ2-7, the V gene TRBV6-6, with 8 bases fitting TRBD1. The germline CDR1 and CDR2 sequences are MNHNY and SVGAGI (reference sequence). V gave up 6 bases and J gave up 4 bases; unmatched junction bases: 5. The CDR3 is made up of 13 amino acids. The CDR3 protein is CASSLTGEYEQYF. DNA of the CDR3: TGTGCCAGCAGCTTGACAGGGGAGTACGAGCAGTACTTC.

The V call is TRBV28, the J call TRBJ1-5; unclear D gene. The CDR3 runs 15 residues. Deletions cut 3 bases from V and 6 bases from J, with 15 bases between. Germline CDR1 reads MDHEN; CDR2 reads SYDVKM. The CDR3 DNA reads TGTGCCAGCAGTTTTTTGGAGGGAGGAGGTCAGCCCCAGCATTTT. Translated: CASSFLEGGGQPQHF.

In nucleotides, the CDR3 is TGTGCTAGTGCCCCGGGGGGGGTGAACACTGAAGCTTTCTTT. It translates to CASAPGGVNTEAFF. The chain couples TRBV12-5 to TRBJ1-1; possibly TRBD1 for D (5 bases). CDR3 size: 14 residues. Germline V gene lookup returns CDR1 LGHNT and CDR2 FRNRAP. Trimming shortened V by 7 bases and J by 0 bases, and 12 bases separated the two germline ends.

The chain recombines TRBV6-5 with TRBJ1-1, with 8 nucleotides matching TRBD1. The CDR3 covers 14 residues. Germline V lookup: CDR1 MNHEY, CDR2 SVGAGI. V lost 6 bases and J lost 5; bases outside the gene matches: 8. The CDR3 DNA sequence: TGTGCCAGCAGACACAGGGGGATAGGGACTGAAGCTTTCTTT. As protein: CASRHRGIGTEAFF.

CDR3 sequence: CASSLGLAAVYRLYEQYF. Here the CDR3 DNA reads TGCGCCAGCAGCTTGGGGCTAGCGGCCGTGTACAGGCTATACGAGCAGTACTTC. This chain connects TRBV5-1 to TRBJ2-7, with 7 bases lining up with TRBD2. Germline values: CDR1 SGHRS, CDR2 YFSETQ. The CDR3 has 18 amino acids. V gave up 0 bases and J gave up 4 bases; unmatched junction bases: 16. The whole variable domain, remainder taken from reference TRBV5-1 and TRBJ2-7, is KAGVTQTPRYLIKTRGQQVTLSCSPISGHRSVSWYQQTPGQGLQFLFEYFSETQRNKGNFPGRFSGRQFSNSRSEMNVSTLELGDSALYLCASSLGLAAVYRLYEQYFGPGTRLTVT.

The chain links TRBV25-1 to TRBJ2-7, with D maybe TRBD2 (6 bases). Trimming took 2 bases from V and 2 from J, leaving 13 bases between them. Germline V lookup: CDR1 MGHDK, CDR2 SYGVNS. This CDR3 has 15 amino acids. The CDR3 loop is CASSEAVGEAYEQYF. The DNA for the CDR3 is TGTGCCAGCAGTGAAGCCGTAGGGGAGGCCTACGAGCAGTACTTC.

The rearrangement links TRBV28 to TRBJ2-1; 13 nucleotides line up with TRBD2. Unmatched junction bases numbered 6, after V lost 10 bases and J lost 0 bases. Per germline, CDR1 MDHEN and CDR2 SYDVKM. The CDR3 has 16 residues. CDR3 protein: CATTGTSGDSYNEQFF. Here the CDR3 DNA reads TGTGCCACCACGGGGACTAGCGGGGACTCCTACAATGAGCAGTTCTTC.

The chain carries TRBV9 and TRBJ1-2; D may be TRBD1 (6 bases). V lost 0 bases to trimming and J lost 6 bases, with 9 bases between them. Germline V gene lookup returns CDR1 SGDLS and CDR2 YYNGEE. This CDR3 is 13 amino acids long. CDR3 sequence: CASSVVQGHGYTF. CDR3 in DNA: TGTGCCAGCAGCGTAGTTCAGGGGCATGGCTACACCTTC.

The chain employs TRBV28 and TRBJ2-3, with 14 bases fitting TRBD2. In germline, CDR1 is MDHEN, CDR2 SYDVKM. CDR3 length: 15 amino acids. V lost 8 bases, J lost 9 bases, and 10 bases stayed unmatched. The CDR3 is CASSKPGTSGRTQYF. The DNA for the CDR3 is TGTGCCAGCTCAAAGCCCGGGACTAGCGGGAGAACGCAGTATTTT.

The chain couples TRBV10-2 to TRBJ2-1; 7 bases agree with TRBD2. V was pared by 4 bases and J by 4 bases, with 10 bases of the junction left unmatched. The CDR3 has 16 amino acids. The germline CDR1 and CDR2 sequences are WSHSY and SAAADI. The CDR3 bases are TGCGCCAGCAGTGCCGCGCGGCCTAGCGGTTACAATGAGCAGTTCTTC. Its protein product is CASSAARPSGYNEQFF.

V is TRBV28 and J is TRBJ2-1; tentatively, D is TRBD1 (5 bases). Germline CDR1 MDHEN, CDR2 SYDVKM. The CDR3 spans 14 residues. V was cut by 2 bases and J by 9 bases, with 14 bases left in between. CDR3 nucleotides: TGTGCCAGCAGTTTACTCCAGGGTTTAGGTGAGCAGTTCTTC. Its protein product is CASSLLQGLGEQFF.

J is TRBJ2-7 and V is TRBV7-9, with TRBD1 identical over 12 bases. Germline assignment: CDR1 SEHNR and CDR2 FQNEAQ (reference sequence). The CDR3 length is 18 residues. V was pared by 4 bases and J by 4 bases, with 14 bases of the junction left unmatched. CDR3 DNA: TGTGCCAGCAGCTCGCGTCCCGGGACAGGGGGCGAATGGTACGAGCAGTACTTC. This translates into CASSSRPGTGGEWYEQYF.

V usage is TRBV5-8 and J usage is TRBJ2-1; 13 bases align to TRBD2. CDR1 SGHTS and CDR2 YDEGEE come from the germline V gene. The junction had 6 bases not matched to a gene; V was cut back by 1 base and J by 8 bases. The CDR3 consists of 16 residues. CDR3 region: CASSLTGLAGWDEQFF. The CDR3 DNA follows: TGTGCCAGCAGCTTGACGGGACTAGCGGGATGGGATGAGCAGTTCTTC.

The chain carries TRBV2 and TRBJ1-4; TRBD1 aligns across 8 bases. With 4 bases clipped from V and 7 bases from J, the junction kept 11 bases outside the gene matches. Germline V CDR1 and CDR2: SNHLY, FYNNEI. This CDR3 region has 16 residues. The CDR3 DNA is TGTGCCAGCAGTGGTCGGGGGCAGGGGGCGAGTGAAAAACTGTTTTTT. Protein sequence: CASSGRGQGASEKLFF.

The V gene is TRBV28, the J gene TRBJ2-7, with D possibly matching TRBD1 (6 bases). The germline CDR1 and CDR2 sequences are MDHEN and SYDVKM. Trimming shortened V by 7 bases and J by 10 bases, and 17 bases separated the two germline ends. This CDR3 has 12 amino acids. The CDR3 spells CASKNPPGHQYF. As DNA, the CDR3 is TGTGCCAGCAAAAACCCCCCGGGACACCAGTACTTC.